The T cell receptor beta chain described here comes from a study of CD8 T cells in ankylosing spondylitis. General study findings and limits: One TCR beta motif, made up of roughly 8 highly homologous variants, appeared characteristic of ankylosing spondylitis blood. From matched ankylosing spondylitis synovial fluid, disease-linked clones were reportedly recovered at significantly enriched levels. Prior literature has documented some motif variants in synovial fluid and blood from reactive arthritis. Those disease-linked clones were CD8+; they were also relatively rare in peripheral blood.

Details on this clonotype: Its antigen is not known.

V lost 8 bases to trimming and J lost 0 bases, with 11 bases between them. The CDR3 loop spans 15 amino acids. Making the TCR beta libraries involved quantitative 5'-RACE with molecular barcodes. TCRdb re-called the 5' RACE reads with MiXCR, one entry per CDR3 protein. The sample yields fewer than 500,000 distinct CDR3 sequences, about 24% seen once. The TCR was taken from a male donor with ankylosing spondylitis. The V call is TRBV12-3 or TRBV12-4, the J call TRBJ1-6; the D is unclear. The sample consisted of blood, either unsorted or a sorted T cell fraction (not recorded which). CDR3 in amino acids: CASADVASYNSPLHF. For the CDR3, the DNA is TGTGCCAGCGCCGACGTAGCCTCCTATAATTCACCCCTCCACTTT.